A selection of T cell receptor beta chains follows, all from one sample in a study of T cells after yellow fever vaccination. One entry per CDR3 protein results from TCRdb running MiXCR on the 5' RACE reads. The sample carries about 300,000 distinct CDR3 sequences, 6.8% recorded once. The sequences come from PBMCs, collected approximately 40 days after the first yellow fever vaccination. The receptors come from a man aged 18 to 30 who received the YFV17D yellow fever vaccine. Each CDR3 is given with its conserved first and last residue. D genes are given only for firm matches. Not all rows give a size; the values are once, few, many and, for expanded clones, a class.

clone_size: .; d_call: .; j_call: TRBJ2-6; v_call: TRBV4-2; cdr3_aa: CASSQETVGANVLTF; cdr3_nt: TGTGCCAGCAGCCAAGAGACGGTAGGGGCCAACGTCCTGACTTTC
clone_size: few; d_call: .; j_call: TRBJ2-5; v_call: TRBV6-5; cdr3_aa: CASSYSVRQGQETQYF; cdr3_nt: TGTGCCAGCAGTTACTCGGTGAGACAAGGCCAAGAGACCCAGTACTTC
clone_size: few; d_call: TRBD2; j_call: TRBJ2-1; v_call: TRBV6-2/TRBV6-3; cdr3_aa: CASTGTSPNEQFF; cdr3_nt: TGTGCCAGCACCGGGACTAGCCCCAATGAGCAGTTCTTC
clone_size: .; d_call: .; j_call: TRBJ1-5; v_call: TRBV20-1; cdr3_aa: CSARGEGQPQHF; cdr3_nt: TGCAGTGCTAGAGGGGAGGGTCAGCCCCAGCATTTT
clone_size: few; d_call: .; j_call: TRBJ1-4; v_call: TRBV14; cdr3_aa: CASSQVSYPTTNEKLFF; cdr3_nt: TGTGCCAGCAGCCAAGTCTCCTACCCCACAACTAATGAAAAACTGTTTTTT
clone_size: few; d_call: TRBD2; j_call: TRBJ2-3; v_call: TRBV6-1; cdr3_aa: CASRRVAGGRGTQYF; cdr3_nt: TGTGCCAGCAGACGGGTCGCGGGGGGCCGGGGTACGCAGTATTTT
clone_size: few; d_call: .; j_call: TRBJ2-1; v_call: TRBV6-1; cdr3_aa: CASSTGTAFGEQFF; cdr3_nt: TGTGCCAGCAGTACCGGGACCGCATTCGGTGAGCAGTTCTTC
clone_size: many; d_call: .; j_call: TRBJ2-3; v_call: TRBV6-2/TRBV6-3; cdr3_aa: CASSHRDWWDTQYF; cdr3_nt: TGTGCCAGCAGTCACCGGGACTGGTGGGATACGCAGTATTTT
clone_size: few; d_call: .; j_call: TRBJ2-5; v_call: TRBV7-2; cdr3_aa: CASSGKLVQETQYF; cdr3_nt: TGTGCCAGCAGCGGCAAACTAGTCCAAGAGACCCAGTACTTC
clone_size: few; d_call: .; j_call: TRBJ1-1; v_call: TRBV9; cdr3_aa: CASSEQGAEAFF; cdr3_nt: TGTGCCAGCAGCGAGCAGGGTGCTGAAGCTTTCTTT
clone_size: .; d_call: .; j_call: TRBJ2-5; v_call: TRBV20-1; cdr3_aa: CSARDPAGRETQYF; cdr3_nt: TGCAGTGCTAGAGATCCGGCAGGCCGAGAGACCCAGTACTTC
clone_size: many; d_call: .; j_call: TRBJ2-2; v_call: TRBV5-1; cdr3_aa: CASRKRLANTGELFF; cdr3_nt: TGCGCCAGCAGGAAGCGGCTCGCGAACACCGGGGAGCTGTTTTTT
clone_size: .; d_call: .; j_call: TRBJ1-2; v_call: TRBV27; cdr3_aa: CASSFNQYGTNYGYTF; cdr3_nt: TGTGCCAGCAGTTTCAACCAGTACGGAACTAACTATGGCTACACCTTC
clone_size: few; d_call: TRBD2; j_call: TRBJ2-5; v_call: TRBV7-2; cdr3_aa: CASSPTLVAGVQETQYF; cdr3_nt: TGTGCCAGCAGCCCTACCCTCGTAGCGGGGGTCCAAGAGACCCAGTACTTC
clone_size: many; d_call: TRBD1; j_call: TRBJ1-2; v_call: TRBV4-1; cdr3_aa: CASSHYLRDRESGYTF; cdr3_nt: TGCGCCAGCAGCCATTACCTCCGGGACAGGGAAAGTGGCTACACCTTC
clone_size: few; d_call: .; j_call: TRBJ1-2; v_call: TRBV7-2; cdr3_aa: CASSLLIRGDYGYTF; cdr3_nt: TGTGCCAGCAGCTTATTGATCAGGGGTGACTATGGCTACACCTTC